This note documents a single TCR beta chain sequence. Produced via immunoSEQ multiplex PCR; TCRdb's table is partial and in-frame only. In the table there are about 270,000 clones, 75% to 90% of which are singletons. CDR3 size: 17 residues. V was pared by 3 bases and J by 4 bases, with 6 bases of the junction left unmatched. Germline V gives CDR1 SEHNR, CDR2 FQNEAQ (reference sequence). The data belong to a study of blood T cell repertoires in COVID-19. Whole-study context: Sources were T cells, B-cell-depleted T cells, or PBMCs; the material itself was cDNA or gDNA.

V is TRBV7-9 and J is TRBJ2-5; 15 positions match TRBD2. Sequenced: peripheral blood. The TCR was taken from an older woman with acute or convalescent COVID-19. This CDR3 is CASSLGLAGGRVETQYF. The CDR3 nucleotides are TGTGCCAGCAGCTTGGGACTAGCGGGGGGCCGGGTAGAGACCCAGTACTTC.